These T cell receptor beta chains were read from a single sample in a study of T-cell reconstitution after alpha-beta-depleted transplantation in children. Each CDR3 protein gets one entry after TCRdb re-called the PCR reads with MiXCR. The sample contains hundreds of thousands of distinct CDR3 sequences, approximately 17% of which appear only once. Sequencing used PBMCs from the stem cell graft donor, obtained from the stem cell graft. These receptor sequences come from a human donor who donated a stem cell graft to a child with acute myeloid leukemia. CDR3s include the opening cysteine and the closing phenylalanine or tryptophan. Fields, in order: V gene, CDR3 protein.

V gene: TRBV20-1
CDR3 protein: CSARGQGGPTNEKLFF

V gene: TRBV5-5
CDR3 protein: CASSLRGSEGGQPQHF

V gene: TRBV9
CDR3 protein: CASSVGVAYEQYF

V gene: TRBV2
CDR3 protein: CASKRGSNTGELFF

V gene: TRBV29-1
CDR3 protein: CSVEDLGRGVTYGYTF

V gene: TRBV7-2
CDR3 protein: CASSFGGNSDTQYF

V gene: TRBV7-2
CDR3 protein: CASSSGVVNTEAFF

V gene: TRBV20-1
CDR3 protein: CSARGEWAEQYF

V gene: TRBV15
CDR3 protein: CATSRDLGGDTQYF

V gene: TRBV10-1
CDR3 protein: CASSESGGEAFF

V gene: TRBV7-9
CDR3 protein: CASSWMNQPQHF

V gene: TRBV5-1
CDR3 protein: CASSPDRTEETQYF

V gene: TRBV30
CDR3 protein: CAWNLGTSGYNEQFF

V gene: TRBV5-1
CDR3 protein: CASSPLQPRGYTF

V gene: TRBV20-1
CDR3 protein: CSARRENTDTQYF

V gene: TRBV7-2
CDR3 protein: CASSLAKGENEKLFF

V gene: TRBV20-1
CDR3 protein: CSAGLGETQYF

V gene: TRBV7-6
CDR3 protein: CASSEAYNEQFF

V gene: TRBV7-2
CDR3 protein: CASSTGTSGVEQYF

V gene: TRBV12-3/TRBV12-4
CDR3 protein: CASSLQRGNTEAFF